One TCR beta chain is described in this entry. Its target is not known. Trimming took 7 bases from V and 0 from J, leaving 14 bases between them. Germline V gene data show CDR1 as SGHTA and CDR2 as FQGNSA. The CDR3 runs 15 residues. Sequencing was performed with immunoSEQ multiplex PCR; in TCRdb, only in-frame clones are kept and a portion is missing. This sample has around 86,000 clones; 70% to 90% occur once, and the top ten carry 20% to 25%. This sample's time point: blood 2 weeks post-SBRT. Indicated treatment: 15 Gy SBRT to primary tumor, nephrectomy 4 weeks later. Clear cell pathology was present in this patient's renal cell carcinoma. This specimen comes from a study of radiation and T cells in renal cell carcinoma. On the study more broadly: Nephrectomy followed 15 Gy stereotactic body radiation by 4 weeks. Study conclusions and caveats: From baseline, blood top tumor clonotypes peaked at 2 weeks post-radiation. Pretreatment tumor biopsies were lacking, so baseline clonotypes are unknown.

Sequences were derived from blood, sampled from a patient whose treatment included radiotherapy and nephrectomy. The gene calls are TRBV7-2 and TRBJ2-3; maybe TRBD2 (7 bases). This TCR derives from a woman between 50 and 59 years old with renal cell carcinoma. This CDR3 reads CASKGGGPSTDTQYF. The CDR3 DNA reads TGTGCCAGCAAGGGCGGGGGCCCTAGCACAGATACGCAGTATTTT.